The following is a T cell receptor (beta chain) sequence with its context. Its antigen is currently not known. No much larger clonotype is one base removed from it; base qualities were not supplied. CDR1 and CDR2, per the germline V gene, are MNHEY and SVGEGT. After removal of 6 bases from V and 4 bases from J, the junction retains 10 bases not matched to a gene. The CDR3 numbers 15 residues from cysteine through phenylalanine. The retained sequence is limited to the CDR3, 45 bases, with the frame set at the first base. The record originates from a study of blood T cells in healthy people across ages (dated by TCRdb to the mid-2010s). Notes on the research overall: In model experiments, template switching captured roughly one uniquely barcoded TCR beta cDNA molecule for every two T cells. Using deep sequencing normalized with unique cDNA molecular identifiers, the study measured how TCR beta repertoire diversity changes with age. Donors were grouped into four age groups: young (average roughly 17 years), middle-aged (39), aged (around 56) and long-lived (approximately 78). To avoid experimental bias, donors of different ages were spread randomly across the sequencing lanes. Using the same blood draw, the study looked at two additional independent replicas of 1 million unique cDNA reads for two donors, one aged 18 to 29 and the other aged 80 or older. The paper's findings and limits, for the study overall: Estimates of total diversity from one million sequenced T cells were regarded as lower bounds and underestimates. Because profiling used bulk unsorted PBMCs, naive and antigen-experienced compartments could not be compared conclusively. Compared with the aged group, the long-lived group had more naive CD4+ T cells, fewer expanded clones and increased TCR diversity, suggesting age selection. Observed TCR beta diversity per million T cells fell roughly linearly with age, and a significant reduction was already apparent by age roughly 40. Donor CMV infection status was unknown, potentially confounding age-related changes in expanded clonotypes. The percentage of naive T cells measured by flow cytometry correlated strongly with observed TCR beta diversity.

Donors were under 40 systemically healthy Caucasian individuals from Russia aged roughly 6 to 95 years. Each donor gave about 9.8 milliliters of peripheral blood, drawn into EDTA-treated Vacutainer tubes. Ficoll-Paque density-gradient centrifugation was used to isolate PBMCs, with at least 6 million per sample. Trizol reagent was used to extract total RNA from PBMCs, with at least 6 micrograms per sample. The percentages of naive CD45RAhigh/CD27high T cells were determined by flow cytometry on a PBMC aliquot from every donor. Receptors were amplified or captured by 5' RACE. A second PCR of roughly 7 to 11 cycles was run with a J-beta primer mix and a sample-barcoded 5' primer. A unique molecular identifier was introduced onto each TCR beta cDNA molecule by a template-switch 5' adaptor carrying 12 random nucleotides. Each sample yielded at least 3 million CDR3-containing paired-end reads. All of the RNA was converted into first-strand cDNA using the Mint cDNA synthesis kit, with a TRBC-specific oligonucleotide serving as the primer. Following uracil-DNA glycosylase treatment, all cDNA underwent a first 18-cycle PCR with the universal primers M1SS and BC2_uni_R. On the study's bioinformatics: Each sample was normalized by randomly selecting 1 million high-quality reads, each carrying a distinct molecular identifier. Instead of being binned into consensus sequences, reads that shared molecular identifiers were thrown out. MiTCR, run with a Q25 quality threshold and the strictest error-elimination algorithm, handled CDR3 identification, clonotype clustering and error correction. A nonparametric unseen species model with Euler transformation was used to estimate a lower bound on total TCR beta diversity. TCRdb reanalyzed the raw reads on its own, using fastp at Q25 for trimming and MiXCR for clone calling, and kept in-frame beta chains. Rows with one shared CDR3 protein collapse into an entry with the most common genes and DNA. TCRdb assigned the V and J calls; the authors' analysis was not used. This sample gives 1.8 million or so distinct CDR3 sequences in total; approximately 40% of them show up just once. The ten largest clonotypes hold roughly 23% of the sample.

The rearranged segments are TRBV6-2 or TRBV6-3 and TRBJ1-1; TRBD1 agrees with 8 junctional bases. Sequencing used blood. This receptor was identified in a human donor in good health. The base sequence is TGTGCCAGCAGGGCAGGGGGCATTGACGGCACTGAAGCTTTCTTT. The translation is CASRAGGIDGTEAFF.